This is a list of T cell receptor beta chains from one sample in a study of blood T cell repertoires in COVID-19. Sequencing used immunoSEQ multiplex PCR; TCRdb keeps in-frame clones, though not all of them. The sample shows about 170,000 clones, roughly 88% of them seen only once. The sample was peripheral blood. The receptors here all came from a man in his sixties who had recovered from COVID-19. Each CDR3 is given with its conserved first and last residue. The D gene is left open where the match is weak. Not every row has a clone size; where given, it reads once, few, many or a size class.

TRBV9	TRBD2	TRBJ2-5	-	TGTGCCAGCAGCCTCCCGGCCAGCGGGGGTATAGAGACCCAGTACTTC	CASSLPASGGIETQYF
TRBV6-4	TRBD2	TRBJ2-3	-	TGTGCCAGCAGTAAGTCAAGCGGGGACCTCACAGATACGCAGTATTTT	CASSKSSGDLTDTQYF
TRBV6-2/TRBV6-3	TRBD1	TRBJ1-1	-	TGTGCCAGCAGTTATCCGACAGGGCGGAACACTGAAGCTTTCTTT	CASSYPTGRNTEAFF
TRBV11-2	-	TRBJ2-7	-	TGTGCCAGCAGCTCCTTTACGGGGGCCTACGAGCAGTACTTC	CASSSFTGAYEQYF
TRBV5-1	-	TRBJ1-3	-	TGCGCCAGCAGCTTGGGGGACACTGGAAACACCATATATTTT	CASSLGDTGNTIYF
TRBV7-2	-	TRBJ1-1	-	TGTGCCAGCAGCTTAAACACAGCACTGAACACTGAAGCTTTCTTT	CASSLNTALNTEAFF
TRBV10-3	TRBD2	TRBJ2-7	-	TGTGCCATCAGGGGGACTAGCGGGGGGTTATCCTACGAGCAGTACTTC	CAIRGTSGGLSYEQYF
TRBV5-1	TRBD2	TRBJ2-3	-	TGCGCCAGCAGCTCCTTAGCGGGGAGGGGTGCAGATACGCAGTATTTT	CASSSLAGRGADTQYF
TRBV29-1	-	TRBJ2-7	-	TGCAGCGCGGCGGAGGAACACGAGCAGTACTTC	CSAAEEHEQYF
TRBV28	-	TRBJ1-5	once	TGTGCCAGCCACAGGGTCTATAGGAATCAGCCCCAGCATTTT	CASHRVYRNQPQHF
TRBV24-1	TRBD1	TRBJ1-2	-	TGTGCCACCAGCGGTGGGAACAGGGGGCGCGACTATGGCTACACCTTC	CATSGGNRGRDYGYTF
TRBV3-1/TRBV3-2	TRBD2	TRBJ2-3	many	TGTGCCAGCAGCCAAGATTTCGGTAGCGGGGGAGATACGCAGTATTTT	CASSQDFGSGGDTQYF
TRBV7-9	TRBD1	TRBJ1-4	-	TGTGCCATCATCCGGTTGGAGGGGGCCGGAGAAAAACTGTTTTTT	CAIIRLEGAGEKLFF
TRBV14	-	TRBJ1-1	few	TGTGCCAGCAGCCACCGGTATACTGAAGCTTTCTTT	CASSHRYTEAFF
TRBV19	-	TRBJ2-4	-	TGTGCCAGTAGTATCCCCAGGGTGGGCATTCAGTACTTC	CASSIPRVGIQYF
TRBV27	TRBD1	TRBJ1-5	-	TGTGCCAGCAGTGGGGACAGGGATCAGCCCCAGCATTTT	CASSGDRDQPQHF
TRBV7-9	-	TRBJ2-7	-	TGTGCCAGCAGCTTAGCGGCAGACTACGAGCAGTACTTC	CASSLAADYEQYF
TRBV5-3	-	TRBJ1-2	-	TGTGCCAACCCCCCCGGAACAGGCAACTATGGCTACACCTTC	CANPPGTGNYGYTF
TRBV18	-	TRBJ2-7	once	TGTGCCAGCTCACCACTGGGAGAGCCCTACGAGCAGTACTTC	CASSPLGEPYEQYF
TRBV7-9	-	TRBJ2-5	-	TGTGCCAGCAGCTTAGCGGACAGCCTGGGCCAGTACTTC	CASSLADSLGQYF
TRBV5-1	-	TRBJ1-2	-	TGCGCCAGCAGCTTGATAGGAAAGGGGTACTATGGCTACACCTTC	CASSLIGKGYYGYTF
TRBV30	TRBD2	TRBJ2-2	once	TGTGCCTGGAACGGGGGGACTAGCGGTTTCGGCGGGGAGCTGTTTTTT	CAWNGGTSGFGGELFF
TRBV6-5	TRBD2	TRBJ2-7	-	TGTGCCAGCAGGATTTATGGGGGGGAAGTCTACGAGCAGTACTTC	CASRIYGGEVYEQYF
TRBV19	TRBD1	TRBJ1-2	-	TGTGCCAGTAGTGTCGACAGGGGGTCGTATCATGGCTACACCTTC	CASSVDRGSYHGYTF
TRBV9	TRBD1	TRBJ2-1	-	TGTGCCAGCAGTAGAGGGACAGGGAACTACAATGAGCAGTTCTTC	CASSRGTGNYNEQFF
TRBV5-6	TRBD2	TRBJ2-3	-	TGTGCCAGCAGCTTGCCGGGGGGAATCACAGATACGCAGTATTTT	CASSLPGGITDTQYF
TRBV6-2/TRBV6-3	TRBD2	TRBJ2-1	-	TGTGCCAGCAGTTACTTCCCGGGGGGACGGAATGAGCAGTTCTTC	CASSYFPGGRNEQFF
TRBV11-3	-	TRBJ2-7	few	TGTGCCAGCAGCCCTCCCTCGGGGGAGCAGTACTTC	CASSPPSGEQYF
TRBV9	-	TRBJ1-3	-	TGTGCCAGCGGCCCCTACAGGGACGGTGACACCATATATTTT	CASGPYRDGDTIYF
TRBV19	-	TRBJ1-5	once	TGTGCCACCTCATGGAGGACAGATAGTAGCAATCAGCCCCAGCATTTT	CATSWRTDSSNQPQHF
TRBV7-2	-	TRBJ2-2	once	TGTGCCAGCAGCCCGCCCGGGATTCGTGAGGAGATGTTTTTT	CASSPPGIREEMFF
TRBV7-2	-	TRBJ1-1	-	TGTGCCAGCAGCACGCAGGGGAACACTGAAGCTTTCTTT	CASSTQGNTEAFF
TRBV3-1/TRBV3-2	-	TRBJ2-2	-	TGTGCCAGCAGCCAGGAGGGTGACGGGGAGCTGTTTTTT	CASSQEGDGELFF
TRBV4-1	-	TRBJ1-4	-	TGCGCCAGCAGCCAAGATTCAATGATAGATTACGAAAAACTGTTTTTT	CASSQDSMIDYEKLFF
TRBV5-1	-	TRBJ2-1	-	TGCGCCAGCAGCTTGGCCACTCACCCCCCGAATGAGCAGTTCTTC	CASSLATHPPNEQFF
TRBV7-3	TRBD1	TRBJ1-1	-	TGTGCCAGCAGCTTGGGGACAGGGAGCGCTGAAGCTTTCTTT	CASSLGTGSAEAFF
TRBV5-1	-	TRBJ2-1	few	TGCGCCAGCAGCTTGGCGGTCCTCGACAGGATTGCCGAGAATGAGCAGTTCTTC	CASSLAVLDRIAENEQFF
TRBV19	TRBD1	TRBJ1-2	-	TGTGCCACCCAGGGGACAGGAGGCTACACCTTC	CATQGTGGYTF
TRBV24-1	TRBD1	TRBJ1-3	-	TGTGCCACCCGGACAGGGCGTCAGTGGAGAAACACCATATATTTT	CATRTGRQWRNTIYF
TRBV6-5	TRBD1	TRBJ1-2	-	TGTGCCAGCAGTTACGGACAGGGGCTCTATGGCTACACCTTC	CASSYGQGLYGYTF
TRBV5-4	-	TRBJ2-3	-	TGTGCCAGCAGCTATGGGACTTTTAGCACAGATACGCAGTATTTT	CASSYGTFSTDTQYF
TRBV9	TRBD1	TRBJ2-7	once	TGTGCCAGCAGCGCCTGGGACAGGCCGAACGAGCAGTACTTC	CASSAWDRPNEQYF
TRBV19	TRBD1	TRBJ1-3	once	TGTGCCAGTAGTACCCAGACAGGGGAGATCTCTGGAAACACCATATATTTT	CASSTQTGEISGNTIYF
TRBV5-1	-	TRBJ2-5	-	TGCGCCAGCAGCTTGCGGGAGACCCAGTACTTC	CASSLRETQYF